A selection of T cell receptor beta chains follows, all from one sample in a study of T-cell reconstitution after alpha-beta-depleted transplantation in children. Each CDR3 protein is one row after TCRdb ran MiXCR on the PCR reads. This sample has 600,000 to 700,000 distinct CDR3 sequences, with approximately 14% found just once. The material sequenced was PBMCs, taken before TCRalphabeta/CD19-depleted stem cell transplant. The origin of the receptors is a girl aged 2-9 years with congenital amegakaryocytic thrombocytopenia, due to receive a stem cell transplant. Each CDR3 is given with its conserved first and last residue. D genes are given only for firm matches. A clone size is listed for some rows: how often the clone was seen (once, few, many), or a class if it is expanded.

v_gene	j_gene	d_gene	abundance	CDR3aa	CDR3nt
TRBV7-9	TRBJ2-1	-	-	CASRPGTMSLNEQFF	TGTGCCAGCAGACCCGGGACAATGAGCCTCAATGAGCAGTTCTTC
TRBV20-1	TRBJ2-1	TRBD2	many	CSARVPGTSDYNEQFF	TGCAGTGCTAGGGTTCCCGGGACTAGCGACTACAATGAGCAGTTCTTC
TRBV30	TRBJ2-5	-	few	CAWSGRLTTAETQYF	TGTGCCTGGAGTGGACGGCTCACCACGGCAGAGACCCAGTACTTC
TRBV7-2	TRBJ2-7	-	many	CASSLVFLVRTYEQYF	TGTGCCAGCAGCTTAGTATTTTTGGTCAGAACCTACGAGCAGTACTTC
TRBV27	TRBJ2-3	-	-	CASSRTLTHTDTQYF	TGTGCCAGCAGCCGGACCCTGACACACACAGATACGCAGTATTTT
TRBV15	TRBJ1-3	-	many	CATSRGFGFSGNTIYF	TGTGCCACCAGCAGAGGATTTGGGTTCTCTGGAAACACCATATATTTT
TRBV12-3/TRBV12-4	TRBJ1-2	-	few	CASSFADGYTF	TGTGCCAGCAGTTTCGCGGATGGCTACACCTTC
TRBV20-1	TRBJ2-2	-	many	CSARASETNTGELFF	TGCAGTGCTAGAGCTAGCGAAACGAACACCGGGGAGCTGTTTTTT
TRBV5-1	TRBJ2-7	-	many	CASSFRTASRDYEQYF	TGCGCCAGCAGCTTTAGGACGGCATCTCGGGATTACGAGCAGTACTTC
TRBV3-1	TRBJ2-1	-	many	CASGSIRGRAYNEQFF	TGTGCCAGCGGTTCTATCAGGGGGAGGGCCTACAATGAGCAGTTCTTC
TRBV4-1	TRBJ2-5	TRBD2	-	CASSQRLAGVGQETQYF	TGCGCCAGCAGCCAAAGACTAGCGGGAGTGGGACAAGAGACCCAGTACTTC
TRBV3-1	TRBJ1-2	-	few	CASSKGPLTEGYTF	TGTGCCAGCAGTAAGGGGCCTCTAACAGAAGGCTACACCTTC
TRBV5-1	TRBJ1-6	-	-	CASSLDSGPINSPLHF	TGCGCCAGCAGCTTGGATTCGGGACCGATTAATTCACCCCTCCACTTT
TRBV12-3/TRBV12-4	TRBJ2-7	TRBD2	-	CASSVAGLGVYEQYF	TGTGCCAGCAGCGTAGCGGGACTAGGAGTGTACGAGCAGTACTTC
TRBV5-1	TRBJ2-7	TRBD1	-	CASSTDREYEQYF	TGCGCCAGCAGCACGGACAGGGAATACGAGCAGTACTTC
TRBV25-1	TRBJ2-2	-	few	CASSDPTAGELFF	TGTGCCAGCAGTGACCCTACCGCCGGGGAGCTGTTTTTT
TRBV2	TRBJ2-5	-	few	CASSKVAPQETQYF	TGTGCCAGCTCCAAGGTAGCGCCTCAAGAGACCCAGTACTTC
TRBV5-1	TRBJ1-2	TRBD1	many	CASSFGTANYGYTF	TGCGCCAGCAGCTTCGGGACAGCTAACTATGGCTACACCTTC
TRBV20-1	TRBJ2-1	TRBD1	-	CSAVDRGDEQFF	TGCAGTGCTGTCGACAGGGGCGATGAGCAGTTCTTC